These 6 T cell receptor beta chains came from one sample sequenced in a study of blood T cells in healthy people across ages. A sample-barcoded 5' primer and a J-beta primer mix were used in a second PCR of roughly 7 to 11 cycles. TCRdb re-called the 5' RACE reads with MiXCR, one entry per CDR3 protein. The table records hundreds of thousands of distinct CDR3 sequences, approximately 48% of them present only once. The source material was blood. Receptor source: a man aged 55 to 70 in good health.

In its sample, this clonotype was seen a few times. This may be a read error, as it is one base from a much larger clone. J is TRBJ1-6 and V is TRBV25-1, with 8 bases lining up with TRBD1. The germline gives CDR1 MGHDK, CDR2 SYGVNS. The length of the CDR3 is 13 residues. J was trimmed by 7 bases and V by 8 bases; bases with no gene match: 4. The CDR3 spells CASQRQGNSPLHF. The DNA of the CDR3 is TGTGCCAGCCAGCGACAGGGGAATTCACCCCTCCACTTT.

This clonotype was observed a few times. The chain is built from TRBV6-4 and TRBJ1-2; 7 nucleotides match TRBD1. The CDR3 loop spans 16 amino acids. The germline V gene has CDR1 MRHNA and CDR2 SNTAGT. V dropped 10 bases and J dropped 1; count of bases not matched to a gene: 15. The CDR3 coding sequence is TGTGCCAACAACTGGGACAGCGAAACCTGTAACTATGGCTACACCTTC. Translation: CANNWDSETCNYGYTF.

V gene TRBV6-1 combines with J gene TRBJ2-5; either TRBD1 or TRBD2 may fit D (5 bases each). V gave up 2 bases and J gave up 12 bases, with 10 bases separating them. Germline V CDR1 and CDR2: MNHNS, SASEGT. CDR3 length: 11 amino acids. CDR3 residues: CASSELGEKYF. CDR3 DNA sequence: TGTGCCAGCAGTGAATTGGGGGAGAAGTACTTC.

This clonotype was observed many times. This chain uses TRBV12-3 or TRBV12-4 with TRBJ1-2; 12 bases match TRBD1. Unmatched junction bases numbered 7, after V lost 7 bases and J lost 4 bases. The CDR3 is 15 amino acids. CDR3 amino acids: CASNSGTGGIYGYTF. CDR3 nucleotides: TGTGCCAGCAACTCCGGGACAGGGGGCATCTATGGCTACACCTTC.

CDR3 coding DNA: TGTGCCAGCAGTCTCACTCGACATGCTGGAAACACCATATATTTT. Amino acid sequence: CASSLTRHAGNTIYF. This chain connects TRBV12-3 or TRBV12-4 to TRBJ1-3; no clear D. CDR3 length equals 15 residues. The V and J ends lost 5 bases and 2 bases respectively, with 13 bases between them.

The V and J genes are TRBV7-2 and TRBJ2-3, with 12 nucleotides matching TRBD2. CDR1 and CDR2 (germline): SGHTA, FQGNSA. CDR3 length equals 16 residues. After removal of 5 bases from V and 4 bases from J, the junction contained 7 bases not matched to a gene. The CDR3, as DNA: TGTGCCAGCAGCATGACTAGCGGGGGCCAATCAGATACGCAGTATTTT. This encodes CASSMTSGGQSDTQYF.